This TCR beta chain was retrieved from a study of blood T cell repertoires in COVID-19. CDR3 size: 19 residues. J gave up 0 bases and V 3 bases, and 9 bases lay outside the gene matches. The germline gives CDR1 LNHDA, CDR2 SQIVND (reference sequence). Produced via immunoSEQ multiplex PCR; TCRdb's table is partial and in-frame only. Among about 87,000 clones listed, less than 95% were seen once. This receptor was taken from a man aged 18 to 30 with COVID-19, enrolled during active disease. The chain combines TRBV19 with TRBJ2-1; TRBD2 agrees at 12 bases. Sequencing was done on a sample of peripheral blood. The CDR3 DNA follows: TGTGCCAGTAGTATCTCTAGCGGGAGGGCTGAGAGCTCCTACAATGAGCAGTTCTTC. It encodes CASSISSGRAESSYNEQFF.